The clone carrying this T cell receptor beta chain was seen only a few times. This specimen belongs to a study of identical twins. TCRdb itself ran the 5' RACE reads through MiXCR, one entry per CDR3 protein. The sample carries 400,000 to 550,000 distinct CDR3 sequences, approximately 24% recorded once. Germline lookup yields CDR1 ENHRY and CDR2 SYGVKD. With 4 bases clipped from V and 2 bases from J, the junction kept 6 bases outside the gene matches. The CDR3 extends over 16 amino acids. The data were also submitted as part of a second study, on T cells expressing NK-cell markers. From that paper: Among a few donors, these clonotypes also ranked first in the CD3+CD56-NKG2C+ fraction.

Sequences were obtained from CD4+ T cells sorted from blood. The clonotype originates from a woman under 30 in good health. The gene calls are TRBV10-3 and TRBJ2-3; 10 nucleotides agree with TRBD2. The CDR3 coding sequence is TGTGCCATCAGTGGAAGACTAGCGGGTTTCACAGATACGCAGTATTTT. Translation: CAISGRLAGFTDTQYF.